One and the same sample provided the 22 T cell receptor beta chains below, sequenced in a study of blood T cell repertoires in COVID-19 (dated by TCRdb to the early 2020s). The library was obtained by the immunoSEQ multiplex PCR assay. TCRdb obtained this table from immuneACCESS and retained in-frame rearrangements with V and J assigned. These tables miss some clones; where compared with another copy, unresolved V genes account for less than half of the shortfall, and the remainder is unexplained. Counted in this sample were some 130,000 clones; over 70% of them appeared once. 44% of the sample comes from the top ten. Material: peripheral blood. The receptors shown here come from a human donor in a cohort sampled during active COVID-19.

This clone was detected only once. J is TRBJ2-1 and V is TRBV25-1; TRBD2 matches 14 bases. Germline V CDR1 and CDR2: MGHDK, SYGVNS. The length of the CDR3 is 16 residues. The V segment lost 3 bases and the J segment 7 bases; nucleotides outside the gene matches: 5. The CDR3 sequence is CASSEPTSGRGNEQFF. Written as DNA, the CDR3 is TGTGCCAGCAGTGAGCCGACTAGCGGGAGGGGGAATGAGCAGTTCTTC.

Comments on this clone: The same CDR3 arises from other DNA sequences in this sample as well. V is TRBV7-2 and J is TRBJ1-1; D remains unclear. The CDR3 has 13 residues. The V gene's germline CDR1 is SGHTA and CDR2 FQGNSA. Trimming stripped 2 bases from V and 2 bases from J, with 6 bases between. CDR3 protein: CASSLRGNTEAFF. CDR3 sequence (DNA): TGTGCCAGCAGCTTACGGGGAAACACTGAAGCTTTCTTT.

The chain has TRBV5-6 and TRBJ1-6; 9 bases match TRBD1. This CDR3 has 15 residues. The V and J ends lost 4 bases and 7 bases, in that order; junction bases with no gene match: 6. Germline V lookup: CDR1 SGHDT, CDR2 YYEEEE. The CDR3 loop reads CASSPGQGPNSPLHF. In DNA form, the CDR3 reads TGTGCCAGCAGCCCCGGACAGGGGCCAAATTCACCCCTCCACTTT.

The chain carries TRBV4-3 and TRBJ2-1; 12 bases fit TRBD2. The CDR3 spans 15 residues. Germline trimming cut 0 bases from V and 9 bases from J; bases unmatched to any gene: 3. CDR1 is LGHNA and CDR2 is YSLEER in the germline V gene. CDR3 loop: CASSQEGGLAGEQFF. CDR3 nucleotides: TGCGCCAGCAGCCAAGAGGGGGGACTAGCGGGTGAGCAGTTCTTC.

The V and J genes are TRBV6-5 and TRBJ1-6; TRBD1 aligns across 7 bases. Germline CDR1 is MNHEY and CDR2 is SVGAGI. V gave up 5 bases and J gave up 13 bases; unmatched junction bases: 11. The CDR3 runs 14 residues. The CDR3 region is CASSRTGSNLPLHF. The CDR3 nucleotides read TGTGCCAGCAGTCGGACAGGATCCAATCTTCCCCTCCACTTT.

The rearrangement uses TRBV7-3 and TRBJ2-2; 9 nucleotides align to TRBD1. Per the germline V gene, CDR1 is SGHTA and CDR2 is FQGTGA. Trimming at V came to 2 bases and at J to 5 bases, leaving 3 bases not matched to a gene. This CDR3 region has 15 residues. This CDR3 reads CASSLGGQGTGELFF. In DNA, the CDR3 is TGTGCCAGCAGCTTAGGAGGACAGGGGACCGGGGAGCTGTTTTTT. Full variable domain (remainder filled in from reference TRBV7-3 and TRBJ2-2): GAGVSQTPSNKVTEKGKYVELRCDPISGHTALYWYRQSLGQGPEFLIYFQGTGAADDSGLPNDRFFAVRPEGSVSTLKIQRTERGDSAVYLCASSLGGQGTGELFFGEGSRLTVL.

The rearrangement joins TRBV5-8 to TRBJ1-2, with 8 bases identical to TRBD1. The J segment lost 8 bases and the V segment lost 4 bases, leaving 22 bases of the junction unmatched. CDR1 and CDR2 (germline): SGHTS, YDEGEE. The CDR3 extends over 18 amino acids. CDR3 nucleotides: TGTGCCAGCAGCCCCTGGGGCGCCAGGGGGCGAACTAGGGGCGGCTACACCTTC. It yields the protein CASSPWGARGRTRGGYTF.

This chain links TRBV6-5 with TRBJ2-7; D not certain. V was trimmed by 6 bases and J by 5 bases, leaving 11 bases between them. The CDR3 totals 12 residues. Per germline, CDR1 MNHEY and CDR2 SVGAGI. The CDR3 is CASSLIANEQYV. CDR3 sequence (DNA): TGTGCCAGCAGCCTCATAGCAAACGAGCAGTACGTC.

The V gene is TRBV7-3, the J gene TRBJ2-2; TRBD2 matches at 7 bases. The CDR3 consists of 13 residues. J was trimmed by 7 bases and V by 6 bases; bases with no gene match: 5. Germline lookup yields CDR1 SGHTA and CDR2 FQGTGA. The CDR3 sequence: CASRGTNIGELFF. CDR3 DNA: TGTGCCAGCAGGGGGACTAATATCGGGGAGCTGTTTTTT.

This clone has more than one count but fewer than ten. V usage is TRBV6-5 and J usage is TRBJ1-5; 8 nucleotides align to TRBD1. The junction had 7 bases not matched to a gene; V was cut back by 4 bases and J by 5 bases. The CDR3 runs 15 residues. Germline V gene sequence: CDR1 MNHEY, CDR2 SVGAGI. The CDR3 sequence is CASSSGQGLYQPQHF. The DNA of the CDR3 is TGTGCCAGCAGTTCTGGACAGGGTTTGTATCAGCCCCAGCATTTT.

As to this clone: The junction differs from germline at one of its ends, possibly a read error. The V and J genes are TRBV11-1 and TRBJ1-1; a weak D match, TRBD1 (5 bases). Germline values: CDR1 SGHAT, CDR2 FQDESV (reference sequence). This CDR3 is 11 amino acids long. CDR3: CASSSDTEAFF. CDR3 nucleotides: TGTGCCAGCAGCTCGGACACAGAAGCTTTCTTT.

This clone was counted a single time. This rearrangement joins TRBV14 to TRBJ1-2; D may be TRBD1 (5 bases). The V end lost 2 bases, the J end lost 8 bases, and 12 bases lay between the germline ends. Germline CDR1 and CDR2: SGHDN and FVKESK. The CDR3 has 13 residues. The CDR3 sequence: CASSQMASGGYTF. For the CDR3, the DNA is TGTGCCAGCAGCCAAATGGCATCAGGGGGCTACACCTTC.

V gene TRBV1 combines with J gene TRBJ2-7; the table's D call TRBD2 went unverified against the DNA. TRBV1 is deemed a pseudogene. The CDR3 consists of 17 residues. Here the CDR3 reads CTSSQVSELTRKYEQYV. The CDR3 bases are TGCACCAGCAGCCAAGTCAGCGAGCTAACTAGGAAGTACGAGCAGTACGTC.

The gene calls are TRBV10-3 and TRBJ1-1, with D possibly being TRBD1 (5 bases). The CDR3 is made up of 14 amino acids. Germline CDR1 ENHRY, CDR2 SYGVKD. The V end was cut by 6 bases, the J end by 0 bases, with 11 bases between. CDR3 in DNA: TGTGCCATCAGAAAGACAGAGCTGAACACTGAAGCTTTCTTT. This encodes CAIRKTELNTEAFF.

Here the CDR3 reads CASSLSPGGTYEQYV. In DNA, the CDR3 is TGTGCCAGCAGTTTATCGCCGGGGGGCACCTACGAGCAGTACGTC. This chain links TRBV27 with TRBJ2-7, with D perhaps TRBD2 (7 bases). The germline V gene has CDR1 MNHEY and CDR2 SMNVEV (reference sequence). This CDR3 is built from 15 residues. The ends were cut back, 0 bases at V and 2 bases at J, with 11 bases in the middle.

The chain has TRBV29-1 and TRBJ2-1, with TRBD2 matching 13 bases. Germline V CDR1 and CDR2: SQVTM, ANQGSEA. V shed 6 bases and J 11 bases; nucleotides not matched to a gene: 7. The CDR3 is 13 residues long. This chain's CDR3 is CSVVLAGGLQQFF. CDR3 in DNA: TGCAGCGTCGTACTAGCGGGGGGGCTACAGCAGTTCTTC.

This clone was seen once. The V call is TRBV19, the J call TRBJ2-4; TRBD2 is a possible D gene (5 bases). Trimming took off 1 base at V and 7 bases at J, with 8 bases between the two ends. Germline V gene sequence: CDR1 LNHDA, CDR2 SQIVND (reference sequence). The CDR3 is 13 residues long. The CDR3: CASSIGGSNIQYF. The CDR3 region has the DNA TGTGCCAGTAGTATAGGAGGGTCGAACATTCAGTACTTC. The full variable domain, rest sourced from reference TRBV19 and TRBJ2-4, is DGGITQSPKYLFRKEGQNVTLSCEQNLNHDAMYWYRQDPGQGLRLIYYSQIVNDFQKGDIAEGYSVSREKKESFPLTVTSAQKNPTAFYLCASSIGGSNIQYFGAGTRLSVL.

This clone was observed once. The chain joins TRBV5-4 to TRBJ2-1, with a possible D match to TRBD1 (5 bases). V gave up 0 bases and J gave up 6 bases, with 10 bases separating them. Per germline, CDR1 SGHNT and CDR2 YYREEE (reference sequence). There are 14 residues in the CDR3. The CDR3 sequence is CASSLGAGPNEQFF. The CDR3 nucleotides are TGTGCCAGCAGCTTGGGGGCAGGGCCCAATGAGCAGTTCTTC.

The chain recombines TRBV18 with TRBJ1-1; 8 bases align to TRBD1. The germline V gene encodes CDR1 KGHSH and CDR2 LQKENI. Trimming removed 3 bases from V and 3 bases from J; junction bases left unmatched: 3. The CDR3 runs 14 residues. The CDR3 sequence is CASSPPGGYTEAFF. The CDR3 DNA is TGTGCCAGCTCACCTCCAGGGGGCTACACTGAAGCTTTCTTT.

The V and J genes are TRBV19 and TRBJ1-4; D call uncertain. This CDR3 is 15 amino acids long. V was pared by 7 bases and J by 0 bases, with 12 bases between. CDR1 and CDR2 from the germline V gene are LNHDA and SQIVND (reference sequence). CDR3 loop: CASTGLDATNEKLFF. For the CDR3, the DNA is TGTGCCAGTACGGGATTAGATGCAACTAATGAAAAACTGTTTTTT.

CDR3 amino acids: CASSKGLVWTDTQYF. The CDR3 DNA sequence: TGTGCCAGCAGCAAGGGGTTAGTCTGGACAGATACGCAGTATTTT. This chain joins TRBV11-3 and TRBJ2-3, with a weak D call TRBD1 (5 bases). Per the germline V gene, CDR1 is SGHNT and CDR2 is YENEEA. The V end was cut by 5 bases, the J end by 3 bases, with 15 bases between. The CDR3 covers 15 residues.

The CDR3 protein is CATSWGGLNSGANVLTF. The CDR3, as DNA: TGTGCCACCAGCTGGGGGGGACTGAACTCTGGGGCCAACGTCCTGACTTTC. This sequence joins TRBV15 and TRBJ2-6; 7 nucleotides match TRBD2. The length of the CDR3 is 17 residues. V was pared by 5 bases and J by 0 bases, with 7 bases of the junction left unmatched. Germline-derived CDR1 and CDR2 are LNHNV and YYDKDF (reference sequence).